One and the same sample provided the 30 T cell receptor beta chains below, sequenced in a study of cytomegalovirus exposure and HLA in healthy donors. PCR primers comprised 60 Vbeta and 13 Jbeta primers. Clones were sequenced by immunoSEQ multiplex PCR, and TCRdb holds only the in-frame ones, with some missing. The table includes tens of thousands of clones, over 60% detected once. Sequencing was carried out using PBMCs. The receptor source for this set is a man aged 35-49 years in good health and CMV-seropositive.

This clone was recorded once. The DNA of the CDR3 is TGTGCCAGCAGCCTATTGAGCGGGAGAGGGTACAATGAGCAGTTCTTC. This translates into CASSLLSGRGYNEQFF. The chain carries TRBV7-2 and TRBJ2-1, with 8 bases aligning to TRBD2. The CDR3 consists of 16 residues. With 5 bases clipped from V and 4 bases from J, the junction kept 10 bases outside the gene matches. The germline V gene has CDR1 SGHTA and CDR2 FQGNSA.

This clone has just a few counts. J is TRBJ1-2 and V is TRBV6-5; D may be TRBD1 (6 bases). The V and J ends lost 0 bases and 8 bases respectively, with 13 bases between them. The CDR3 is 14 amino acids. Germline CDR1 and CDR2: MNHEY and SVGAGI. Written as DNA, the CDR3 is TGTGCCAGCAGTTACTCGGGGACACTTCGGGGCTACACCTTC. It translates to CASSYSGTLRGYTF.

The chain recombines TRBV5-4 with TRBJ1-2; tentatively, D is TRBD1 (5 bases). Trimming shortened V by 1 base and J by 7 bases, and 14 bases separated the two germline ends. This CDR3 contains 14 residues. Germline lookup yields CDR1 SGHNT and CDR2 YYREEE (reference sequence). The CDR3 DNA reads as TGTGCCAGCAGCTTGCCAGGGCTAGAGGCTGGCTACACCTTC. As protein: CASSLPGLEAGYTF.

The rearrangement uses TRBV4-1 and TRBJ1-3; D might be TRBD1 (6 bases). This CDR3 is 16 amino acids long. The germline gives CDR1 MGHRA, CDR2 YSYEKL. V was shortened by 4 bases and J by 7 bases, with 20 bases between the two germline ends. CDR3 sequence reads: CASSPDSPSVRNTIYF. CDR3 coding DNA: TGCGCCAGCAGCCCGGACAGCCCTTCAGTTCGGAACACCATATATTTT.

The rearrangement links TRBV2 to TRBJ2-2, with 10 bases lining up with TRBD2. V gave up 2 bases and J gave up 7 bases; unmatched junction bases: 4. The CDR3 is 15 amino acids. CDR1 and CDR2 (germline): SNHLY, FYNNEI. CDR3 region: CASSETSGVGGELFF. The CDR3, as DNA: TGTGCCAGCAGTGAAACTAGCGGGGTGGGCGGGGAGCTGTTTTTT. Complete variable domain (other parts from reference TRBV2 and TRBJ2-2): EPEVTQTPSHQVTQMGQEVILRCVPISNHLYFYWYRQILGQKVEFLVSFYNNEISEKSEIFDDQFSVERPDGSNFTLKIRSTKLEDSAMYFCASSETSGVGGELFFGEGSRLTVL.

This clone was recorded a few times. V is TRBV29-1 and J is TRBJ1-1; 11 bases line up with TRBD1. The trim removed 7 bases at V and 11 bases at J, leaving 12 bases unmatched. Germline lookup yields CDR1 SQVTM and CDR2 ANQGSEA. CDR3 length: 13 residues. The CDR3: CSARPGQGERAFF. The CDR3 DNA is TGCAGCGCCCGACCGGGACAGGGGGAGAGGGCTTTCTTT.

The chain is built from TRBV27 and TRBJ1-1, with D possibly matching TRBD1 (5 bases). In germline, CDR1 is MNHEY, CDR2 SMNVEV (reference sequence). The V end was cut by 8 bases, the J end by 9 bases, with 22 bases between. The CDR3 has 14 amino acids. CDR3 sequence reads: CASGLAGRRAQAFF. DNA of the CDR3: TGTGCCAGCGGTCTAGCGGGGCGGAGGGCCCAAGCTTTCTTT.

The chain recombines TRBV30 with TRBJ1-5; TRBD1 matches 7 bases. Germline values: CDR1 GTSNPN, CDR2 SVGIG (reference sequence). The V segment lost 1 base and the J segment 0 bases; nucleotides outside the gene matches: 9. CDR3 length: 17 residues. The CDR3 here is CAWSGYRGPYSNQPQHF. The CDR3 DNA is TGTGCCTGGAGTGGCTACAGGGGCCCCTATAGCAATCAGCCCCAGCATTTT. Full variable domain (outside the CDR3, taken from reference TRBV30 and TRBJ1-5): SQTIHQWPATLVQPVGSPLSLECTVEGTSNPNLYWYRQAAGRGLQLLFYSVGIGQISSEVPQNLSASRPQDRQFILSSKKLLLSDSGFYLCAWSGYRGPYSNQPQHFGDGTRLSIL.

This clone occurred once. J is TRBJ1-1 and V is TRBV5-4; 8 bases are a match to TRBD1. The V gene end was trimmed by 3 bases and the J gene end by 6 bases; junction bases not matched to a gene: 19. Looked up from germline, CDR1 is SGHNT and CDR2 is YYREEE (reference sequence). This CDR3 region has 18 residues. CDR3 DNA sequence: TGTGCCAGCAGCTCGGCCGGACAGGGCCGTCTTCTCTTCCCTGAAGCTTTCTTT. This translates into CASSSAGQGRLLFPEAFF.

This clone was counted a few times. The rearrangement joins TRBV19 to TRBJ1-1; D might be TRBD1 (5 bases). This CDR3 region has 12 residues. Trimming shortened V by 3 bases and J by 7 bases, and 9 bases separated the two germline ends. The V gene's germline CDR1 is LNHDA and CDR2 SQIVND (reference sequence). CDR3 residues: CASSMGGNEAFF. The CDR3 bases are TGTGCCAGTAGTATGGGGGGGAATGAAGCTTTCTTT.

The count of this clone is one. The chain couples TRBV5-1 to TRBJ1-1, with D perhaps TRBD1 (6 bases). The CDR3 sequence is 15 residues long. Trimming removed 4 bases from V and 4 bases from J, with 17 bases in between. CDR1 and CDR2 from the germline V gene are SGHRS and YFSETQ. CDR3 bases: TGCGCCAGCAGCCGAACAGGGTCCCCGGGCACTGAAGCTTTCTTT. Its protein product is CASSRTGSPGTEAFF.

This clone was seen a handful of times. This chain links TRBV10-3 with TRBJ2-2, with D possibly being TRBD1 (5 bases). Germline CDR1 ENHRY, CDR2 SYGVKD. The V end was cut by 3 bases, the J end by 5 bases, with 16 bases between. This CDR3 region has 16 residues. CDR3 coding DNA: TGTGCCATCAGTGACTCGGGCAGGGCTGATACCGGGGAGCTGTTTTTT. Amino acid sequence: CAISDSGRADTGELFF.

This clone was picked up a small number of times. The V call is TRBV7-2, the J call TRBJ1-5; D unresolved. The germline V gene has CDR1 SGHTA and CDR2 FQGNSA. This CDR3 has 16 amino acids. Trimming stripped 5 bases from V and 0 bases from J, with 14 bases between. The CDR3 DNA reads as TGTGCCAGCAGCCCAAGCGGAGGCTATAGCAATCAGCCCCAGCATTTT. This gives the protein CASSPSGGYSNQPQHF.

This chain connects TRBV2 to TRBJ2-7; 9 nucleotides agree with TRBD1. Unmatched junction bases numbered 10, after V lost 4 bases and J lost 6 bases. The CDR3 spans 15 residues. CDR1 and CDR2 from the germline V gene are SNHLY and FYNNEI. The CDR3 sequence: CASSGRDRVIREQYF. As DNA, the CDR3 is TGTGCCAGCAGTGGCCGGGACAGGGTCATCCGCGAGCAGTACTTC.

The chain is built from TRBV4-3 and TRBJ1-2, with D maybe TRBD1 (6 bases). V gave up 0 bases and J gave up 4 bases, with 15 bases separating them. This CDR3 contains 16 residues. Germline V lookup: CDR1 LGHNA, CDR2 YSLEER. CDR3 in amino acids: CASSQDPGERFYGYTF. The CDR3 nucleotides are TGCGCCAGCAGCCAAGATCCAGGGGAGCGTTTCTATGGCTACACCTTC.

The gene calls are TRBV7-2 and TRBJ2-7; D is perhaps TRBD1 (6 bases). V shed 5 bases and J shed 4 bases, with 15 bases lying between them. The germline gives CDR1 SGHTA, CDR2 FQGNSA. The CDR3 is made up of 14 amino acids. The CDR3 DNA reads TGTGCCAGCAGCCCCTGGGGGCAGGCGTACGAGCAGTACTTC. Translated, it gives CASSPWGQAYEQYF.

The genes are TRBV28 and TRBJ2-7, with TRBD1 as a possible D gene (5 bases). The germline V gene encodes CDR1 MDHEN and CDR2 SYDVKM. There are 14 residues in the CDR3. V lost 7 bases, J lost 3 bases, and 16 bases lay in between. The DNA of the CDR3 is TGTGCCAGCACCCTAGGGGTGGCAGACTACGAGCAGTACTTC. Translated: CASTLGVADYEQYF.

The genes are TRBV5-4 and TRBJ2-5; 7 bases line up with TRBD1. Germline CDR1 and CDR2: SGHNT and YYREEE (reference sequence). The CDR3 spans 15 residues. Trimming took 4 bases from V and 2 from J; bases not matched to a gene: 8. CDR3 bases: TGTGCCAGCAGCGGGAACCGGGACAGACAAGAGACCCAGTACTTC. As protein: CASSGNRDRQETQYF.

The rearrangement links TRBV18 to TRBJ2-2; 8 bases agree with TRBD1. The CDR3 has 15 amino acids. The junction had 5 bases not matched to a gene; V was cut back by 3 bases and J by 5 bases. Germline assignment: CDR1 KGHSH and CDR2 LQKENI. The CDR3 sequence is CASSPWTGRTGELFF. The DNA for the CDR3 is TGTGCCAGCTCACCCTGGACAGGGAGAACCGGGGAGCTGTTTTTT.

This chain links TRBV19 with TRBJ1-2; TRBD1 aligns across 9 bases. Germline V gene lookup returns CDR1 LNHDA and CDR2 SQIVND (reference sequence). The CDR3 totals 14 residues. J lost 6 bases, V lost 4 bases, and 6 bases had no gene match. DNA of the CDR3: TGTGCCAGTAGTAATCACAGGGGGCAGGATGGCTACACCTTC. Amino acids: CASSNHRGQDGYTF.

This sequence joins TRBV12-5 and TRBJ1-2; 9 bases align to TRBD1. The trim removed 6 bases at V and 4 bases at J, leaving 6 bases unmatched. CDR1 LGHNT and CDR2 FRNRAP come from the germline V gene. This CDR3 is 14 amino acids long. CDR3 sequence reads: CASGFGTGIYGYTF. In nucleotides, the CDR3 is TGTGCTAGTGGGTTTGGGACAGGGATCTATGGCTACACCTTC.

V and J are TRBV14 and TRBJ2-2; 8 bases are shared with TRBD1. The ends lost 0 bases at V and 5 bases at J; junction bases unmatched: 2. From germline, CDR1 is SGHDN and CDR2 FVKESK. This CDR3 comprises 15 residues. Here the CDR3 reads CASSQEQGVTGELFF. The DNA for the CDR3 is TGTGCCAGCAGCCAAGAACAGGGGGTTACCGGGGAGCTGTTTTTT.

To note about this clone: One junction end does not reproduce the germline sequence, and a read error may be involved. The chain is built from TRBV30 and TRBJ1-3; TRBD1 agrees at 7 bases. This CDR3 spans 15 amino acids. Germline V gene sequence: CDR1 GTSNPN, CDR2 SVGIG (reference sequence). The CDR3 loop reads CAWSVGDSSGNTIHF. The CDR3 bases are TGTGCCTGGAGTGTCGGGGACAGCTCTGGAAACACCATCCATTTT.

This clone was seen a handful of times. CDR3 in amino acids: CASSWGQGAMVGQFF. Here the CDR3 DNA reads TGCGCCAGCAGCTGGGGACAGGGTGCGATGGTGGGGCAGTTCTTC. The chain joins TRBV5-1 to TRBJ2-1, with 9 bases fitting TRBD1. There are 15 residues in the CDR3. The ends lost 3 bases at V and 12 bases at J; junction bases unmatched: 13. Germline CDR1 and CDR2: SGHRS and YFSETQ. Full variable domain (outside the CDR3, taken from reference TRBV5-1 and TRBJ2-1): KAGVTQTPRYLIKTRGQQVTLSCSPISGHRSVSWYQQTPGQGLQFLFEYFSETQRNKGNFPGRFSGRQFSNSRSEMNVSTLELGDSALYLCASSWGQGAMVGQFFGPGTRLTVL.

The chain employs TRBV5-1 and TRBJ1-1; a possible D gene is TRBD1 (6 bases). V shed 4 bases and J shed 1 base, with 8 bases lying between them. The CDR3 is made up of 13 amino acids. Per germline, CDR1 SGHRS and CDR2 YFSETQ. This CDR3 is CASSRDTNTEAFF. The CDR3, as DNA: TGCGCCAGCAGCCGGGACACGAACACTGAAGCTTTCTTT.

In its sample, this clone was seen once. The V call is TRBV6-1, the J call TRBJ2-1, with 9 bases fitting TRBD2. This CDR3 comprises 16 residues. Germline V gives CDR1 MNHNS, CDR2 SASEGT. V was clipped by 2 bases and J by 7 bases; unmatched bases: 9. In DNA form, the CDR3 reads TGTGCCAGCAGTGAATTGGGCGGGAGGGCCCTGAATGAGCAGTTCTTC. Protein: CASSELGGRALNEQFF.

The chain joins TRBV4-1 to TRBJ1-2; 9 bases fit TRBD1. J was trimmed by 8 bases and V by 1 base; bases with no gene match: 2. The CDR3 spans 13 residues. Germline V CDR1 and CDR2: MGHRA, YSYEKL. The DNA of the CDR3 is TGCGCCAGCAGCCAAGGGACAGGGGAGGGCTACACCTTC. It codes for CASSQGTGEGYTF.

This chain connects TRBV7-6 to TRBJ2-2, with 10 nucleotides matching TRBD1. CDR3 length: 17 residues. Germline V gives CDR1 SGHVS, CDR2 FNYEAQ. V was clipped by 2 bases and J by 5 bases; unmatched bases: 8. The CDR3 reads CASSLPRDRGPTGELFF. The CDR3 region has the DNA TGTGCCAGCAGCTTACCCCGGGACAGGGGCCCAACCGGGGAGCTGTTTTTT.

The chain has TRBV19 and TRBJ1-1; a weak D match, TRBD1 (6 bases). Germline V gene lookup returns CDR1 LNHDA and CDR2 SQIVND (reference sequence). V was pared by 6 bases and J by 0 bases, with 17 bases between. This CDR3 has 16 residues. CDR3 nucleotides: TGTGCCAGTAGGGGGAGTCTGCAGGGGATGAACACTGAAGCTTTCTTT. As protein: CASRGSLQGMNTEAFF.

The gene calls are TRBV4-1 and TRBJ2-3, with 10 bases lining up with TRBD2. The length of the CDR3 is 17 residues. The germline V gene encodes CDR1 MGHRA and CDR2 YSYEKL. The V segment lost 0 bases and the J segment 1 base; nucleotides outside the gene matches: 4. CDR3 amino acids: CASSQDVGLAGTDTQYF. As DNA, the CDR3 is TGCGCCAGCAGCCAAGATGTTGGACTAGCGGGCACAGATACGCAGTATTTT.